This T cell receptor beta chain was recovered during a study of cytomegalovirus exposure and HLA in healthy donors. V was cut by 0 bases and J by 7 bases, with 8 bases left in between. The CDR3 has 14 amino acids. The germline V gene encodes CDR1 SGHRS and CDR2 YFSETQ. The PCR had 60 Vbeta and 13 Jbeta primers. Generated by immunoSEQ multiplex PCR, the TCRdb table keeps only in-frame clones and is missing some. The sample lists approximately 160,000 clones; 65% to 80% were seen once. A note on this clone: The antigen is not known.

Findings of the study overall: Most of the CMV-associated TCR beta chains (in a later analysis) appeared to be HLA-restricted. The study dropped some indistinguishable V segments, TRBV6-2 and TRBV6-3 among them.

The source of this sequence is a woman in her forties in good health and CMV-seropositive. Sequences were obtained from PBMCs. The chain carries TRBV5-1 and TRBJ1-6; D unclear. The CDR3 nucleotides read TGCGCCAGCAGCTTGGACAGTGCCAATTCACCCCTCCACTTT. Its translation: CASSLDSANSPLHF.